This T cell receptor beta chain was captured by sequencing in a study of T cells in Graves' hyperthyroidism and ophthalmopathy. This clonotype was recorded a few times. Germline CDR1 and CDR2: SGHRS and YFSETQ. J was trimmed by 5 bases and V by 4 bases; bases with no gene match: 9. The CDR3 is 14 amino acids. The TCR beta CDR3 regions underwent amplification using RNA transcripts as the source. HTBI primers were the set used in a first-round RT-PCR of the TCR CDR3. TCRdb re-called the multiplex PCR reads with MiXCR, one entry per CDR3 protein. The data hold hundreds of thousands of distinct CDR3 sequences, with roughly 21% observed a single time.

Sequenced sample: blood. The rearrangement joins TRBV5-1 to TRBJ2-7, with TRBD1 identical over 7 bases. The TCR originated in a man in his forties or fifties with Graves' ophthalmopathy. This CDR3 is CASSNRQGLNEQYF. CDR3 in DNA: TGCGCCAGCAGCAACCGACAGGGTCTGAACGAGCAGTACTTC.